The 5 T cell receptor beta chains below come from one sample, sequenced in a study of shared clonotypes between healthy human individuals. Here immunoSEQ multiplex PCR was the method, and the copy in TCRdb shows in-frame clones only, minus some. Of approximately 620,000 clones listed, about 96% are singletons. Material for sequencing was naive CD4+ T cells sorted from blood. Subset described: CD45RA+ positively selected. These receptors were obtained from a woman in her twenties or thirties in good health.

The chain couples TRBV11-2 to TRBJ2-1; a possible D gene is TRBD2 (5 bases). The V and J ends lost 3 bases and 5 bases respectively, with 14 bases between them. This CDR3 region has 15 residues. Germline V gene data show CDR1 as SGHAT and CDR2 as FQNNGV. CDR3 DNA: TGTGCCAGCAGCTTTCGGACTTTTGAAAACAATGAGCAGTTCTTC. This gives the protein CASSFRTFENNEQFF.

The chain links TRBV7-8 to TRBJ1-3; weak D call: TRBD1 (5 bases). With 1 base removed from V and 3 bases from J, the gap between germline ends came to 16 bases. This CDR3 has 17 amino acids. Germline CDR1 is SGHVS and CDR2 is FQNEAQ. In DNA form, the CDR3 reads TGTGCCAGCAGCTTAGGCCCCCGTGTAAGGGGTGGAAACACCATATATTTT. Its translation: CASSLGPRVRGGNTIYF.

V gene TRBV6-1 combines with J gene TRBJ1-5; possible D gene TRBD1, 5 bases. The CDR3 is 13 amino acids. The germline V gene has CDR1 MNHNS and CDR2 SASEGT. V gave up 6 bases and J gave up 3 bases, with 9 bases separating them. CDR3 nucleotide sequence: TGTGCCAGCAGACAGGAGAACAATCAGCCCCAGCATTTT. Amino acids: CASRQENNQPQHF.

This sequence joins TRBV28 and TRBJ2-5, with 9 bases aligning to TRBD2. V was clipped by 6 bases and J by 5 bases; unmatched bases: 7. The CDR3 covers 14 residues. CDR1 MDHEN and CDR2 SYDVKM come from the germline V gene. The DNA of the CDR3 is TGTGCCAGCAGAGCCCAGGCGGGAGGGGAGACCCAGTACTTC. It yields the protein CASRAQAGGETQYF.

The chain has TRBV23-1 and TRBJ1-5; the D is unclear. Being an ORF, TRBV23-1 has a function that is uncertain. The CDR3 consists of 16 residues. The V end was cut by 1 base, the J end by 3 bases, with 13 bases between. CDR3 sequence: CASSQFPASFNQPQHF. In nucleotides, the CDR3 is TGCGCCAGCAGTCAATTTCCAGCTAGCTTCAATCAGCCCCAGCATTTT.